This T cell receptor (beta chain) came from a study of cytomegalovirus exposure and HLA in healthy donors (TCRdb year 2017). In the study overall: An earlier analysis of some 500 of the donors reported 250 to 350 Gb of sequence data and 117 million unique TCR beta sequences from 150 million to 200 million T cells. Among 300 to 450 genotyped donors of the cohort, an average of approximately 230,000 unique TCR beta nucleotide sequences were sequenced per donor, around a sixth of them non-productive. In a later genetic analysis, genome-wide SNP genotypes for about 55% of the roughly 700 donors were used, and that subset was treated as a discovery cohort. The number of typed donors differed by locus: roughly 629-640 for A, B, C, DRB1 and DQB1; 522 for DQA1; about 600 for DPA1; and roughly 470 for DPB1. An early release that covered some 630 HLA-typed donors contained approximately 300 gigabases of sequencing data and 80 million or so unique TCR sequences. Roughly five DR-DQ haplotypes were handled as single units for association and clustering, since linkage in the cohort was strong. A separate validation cohort of about 110 different subjects was used in addition to the roughly 620-subject first cohort. To predict cytomegalovirus infection status, the study brought together high-throughput TCR immunosequencing, statistical association of individual TCRs with disease status, and machine learning. Both class I and class II loci were covered by HLA typing, at four-digit resolution. The study was designed to test whether signatures of past pathogen exposure could be identified by cataloging public T cell receptors. All discovery cohort repertoires had been generated using a single sequencing platform. The later analysis used no new phenotypic data to find candidate immune exposures, relying instead on TCR beta sequences and their occurrence across donors. To study patterns of TCR occurrence, a later analysis re-analyzed previously published TCR beta repertoires from several hundred donors and added high-resolution HLA genotyping. An earlier analysis of roughly 600 of the donors used high-throughput TCR beta sequencing to judge whether each TCR beta V gene segment behaved as functional or pseudogenic. The genetic ancestry cluster associated with self-reported Caucasian donors included over 80% of the roughly 360 genotyped donors. Donor age, sex, ethnicity and CMV serostatus were compiled together with the repertoire data. The study profiled the T cell repertoires of under 850 subjects by immunosequencing and related them to cytomegalovirus serostatus. What the authors observed across the whole study: Correlated functional status among segregating V segments might reflect linkage disequilibrium, but an unknown experimental factor could not be ruled out. Because counts were too low, 15 or so rarely observed V segments, including chromosome 9 orphons, were excluded from the earlier analysis of 587 of the donors. In both the original and validation cohorts, the classifier was reported to diagnose cytomegalovirus status with high specificity and sensitivity. In a later analysis, HLA-associated TCR beta chains were found to be more clonally expanded and to have lower generation probabilities than equally common non-associated chains. Because HLA typing was missing for some donors at each locus, association tests included only the typed subset. Immune exposure information for the cohort was limited to CMV serostatus. According to the authors, the approach could potentially be generalized to other disease states and immunological phenotypes. In a later analysis, about 16,000 TCR beta sequences were associated with specific HLA alleles at a false discovery rate of 0.05. A later analysis reported that several top co-occurrence clusters appeared linked to parvovirus B19, influenza, CMV and Epstein-Barr virus. A few of the identified cytomegalovirus-associated TCR beta chains were confirmed in vitro to be specific for cytomegalovirus antigens. The sequencing pipeline was judged likely to have produced a cluster of highly shared sequence variants as a technical artifact. The study gave a list of about 160 TCR beta chains associated with cytomegalovirus. In a later analysis, TCR association rates were found to vary across HLA loci, with the most associated TCRs seen for DRB1 alleles and the fewest for HLA-C alleles. A later genetic analysis reported fewer N-insertions in productive TCRs among donors in an Asian-associated ancestry cluster than the roughly 700-donor mean. Sequencing depth was assumed to be roughly uniform across donors in the presence/absence analyses, though that assumption may not hold. In a later analysis, most CMV-associated TCR beta chains were found to appear HLA-restricted, with HLA associations seemingly driven largely by CMV exposure. A further reported finding was that TCR beta sequences accurately predicted the HLA-A and HLA-B alleles for most subjects in the first cohort. An earlier analysis of approximately 500 of the donors showed that most TCR beta V segments appeared in productive rearrangements either about 87% or about 30% of the time, which broadly matched IMGT annotations. Some IMGT-functional V segments, including TRBV6-2 and TRBV6-3, could not be distinguished by the 87-base-pair reads and were therefore excluded. Strong co-occurrence of HLA alleles, especially DR and DQ, made assigning TCR associations to individual alleles difficult. In a later genetic analysis, a missense DCLRE1C variant was associated with V-gene and J-gene trimming of TCR beta chains, and the association was replicated in an independent cohort. This cohort had only TCR beta chains sequenced, and the lack of alpha or paired-chain data limited which features could be detected. Most TCR sequences were observed very rarely across donors, whereas some public TCRs were present in many individuals.

The library was built by means of the immunoSEQ multiplex PCR assay. For the multiplex PCR, a mixture combining 60 forward primers for TCR Vbeta segments and 13 reverse primers for TCR Jbeta segments was used. The CDR3 region of rearranged TCR beta genes was amplified from genomic DNA with a multiplex PCR assay. The Illumina HiSeq System was used to sequence the amplified TCR beta libraries as 87-base-pair reads. The published analysis was carried out like this. Across the 600 to 700 repertoires, a later analysis counted around 80 million unique TCR beta chains, roughly 11 million of which were shared by at least two donors. Raw reads were error-corrected and collapsed into unique sequences with a nearest-neighbor algorithm that merged closely related sequences to remove PCR and sequencing errors. V, D and J gene segments were assigned by aligning CDR3 sequences to IMGT reference sequences. For a sequence to be retained, at least a six-nucleotide match to both a V gene segment and a J gene segment was required. Rearrangements were called productive when the CDR3 lacked stop codons and stayed in frame with V and J; all others were non-productive. CDR3 was defined by IMGT convention, running from the second conserved V-encoded cysteine to the conserved J-encoded phenylalanine. In an earlier analysis of approximately 590 of the donors, sequences lacking an unambiguous match to a single V gene segment were excluded. In an earlier analysis of several hundred of the donors, V segments were called functional above 56.7% productive rearrangements and were called segregating when the between-donor standard deviation exceeded 5%. A statistical classification framework was developed to diagnose cytomegalovirus status using the catalog of TCR beta chain sequences. In a later analysis, V and J genes were assigned by comparing TCR nucleotide sequences against IMGT/GENE-DB human TR gene sequences. The TCRdist pipeline was used in a later analysis to assign CDR3 sequences and most-parsimonious VDJ recombination scenarios. In a later analysis, each TCR beta chain was defined by its CDR3 amino acid sequence together with its V-gene family, and reads lacking a unique V-gene family were excluded. As a way to deal with suspected cross-contamination and a sequencing artifact, a later analysis dropped under 600 nucleotide sequences that were highly shared and had low generation probability. In a later analysis, a clonal expansion index was calculated for each public chain from normalized within-repertoire ranks of inferred template counts. In a later analysis, generation probabilities were computed using a VDJ recombination model fitted to out-of-frame rearrangements, and the results were checked against IGoR. A later analysis scored TCR-TCR, TCR-HLA and TCR-CMV co-occurrence with hypergeometric tests, applying a repertoire-size bias correction to TCR pairs. False discovery rates were estimated in a later analysis by permuting HLA or CMV assignments 20 times. In a later analysis, co-occurring TCRs were grouped using DBSCAN, with TCRdist sequence similarity added in when clustering inside HLA-allele-positive subsets. For co-occurrence clustering, repertoires with fewer than 30,000 or more than 120,000 public chains were excluded, along with roughly 5 repertoires with anomalous nucleotide sharing. TCRdb re-hosts the immuneACCESS table, in-frame sequences only. Its copies lack some clones; in the studies checked, an unresolved V gene accounts for under half of them, and the cause for the rest is not known. The DNA gave D and trimming, while V, J and clone size come from that table. The table kept for this sample lists around 110,000 clones. The ten biggest clones cover approximately 6.8% of the sample.

The cohort was made up of about 670 healthy bone marrow donors. All cohort members were sampled while nominally healthy, although unrecorded immune exposures were likely present. The donor was CMV seropositive and was included in the group of some 290 seropositive cohort members. Each donor provided a peripheral blood sample, and peripheral blood mononuclear cells were used for TCR beta sequencing. Genomic DNA was extracted from the blood cell samples with the Qiagen DNeasy Blood Extraction Kit. Points on this clone: Which antigen it targets is not known.

CDR1 and CDR2, looked up from the germline V gene (reference sequence), are SEHNR and FQNEAQ. V is trimmed back by 3 bases and J by 2 bases, and the junction contains 1 base that no gene match accounts for. The CDR3 covers 14 residues, taking in both the cysteine and the phenylalanine. Only the CDR3 part of the read is kept: 42 bases, read in frame from the first base. This TCR was sampled from a man aged 40-49 years in good health and CMV-seropositive. Sequencing was carried out using PBMCs. Recombination connected TRBV7-9 to TRBJ2-1, with TRBD2 identical over 7 junction bases. The CDR3 protein: CASSFREAYNEQFF. The nucleotide sequence is TGTGCCAGCAGCTTCCGGGAGGCCTACAATGAGCAGTTCTTC. Joined to the reference TRBV7-9 and TRBJ2-1 proteins, this CDR3 gives the full variable domain: DTGVSQNPRHKITKRGQNVTFRCDPISEHNRLYWYRQTLGQGPEFLTYFQNEAQLEKSRLLSDRFSAERPKGSFSTLEIQRTEQGDSAMYLCASSFREAYNEQFFGPGTRLTVL.